Given below is one TCR beta chain in context. These data originate in a study of Ad26.COV2.S vaccination and SARS-CoV-2 variants. Assay: immunoSEQ multiplex PCR; the TCRdb copy retains only in-frame clones and omits some. The sample lists about 320,000 clones, 70% to 90% seen once, with 2% to 2.5% in the top ten. This CDR3 is 14 amino acids long. The germline CDR1 and CDR2 sequences are MDHEN and SYDVKM. The V end was cut by 8 bases, the J end by 3 bases, with 17 bases between. Treatment: approximately 18 received Ad26.COV2.S at low or high dose, single or two shots; about 5 received placebo; per-sample allocation not given. Sample collection was performed on day 63 after the first vaccine or placebo injection.

This chain links TRBV28 with TRBJ2-7; tentative D call: TRBD1 (5 bases). The sequencing used peripheral blood, collected in a trial of Ad26.COV2.S vaccine versus placebo. The source is a person aged 18-60 years who received the Ad26.COV2.S COVID-19 vaccine or a placebo. The CDR3 region has the DNA TGTGCCAGCCGCTCATCGACAGACCTCTACGAGCAGTACTTC. Protein sequence: CASRSSTDLYEQYF.